This TCR beta chain emerged from a study of cytomegalovirus exposure and HLA in healthy donors. General study results and limits: Most sequenced TCRs were rare (though some public TCRs occurred in many donors). Researchers counted over 150 TCR beta chains as cytomegalovirus-associated. According to a subsequent analysis, TCR clusters identified in the first cohort showed a tendency to co-occur across the 100 to 150 validation repertoires.

Sequencing used immunoSEQ multiplex PCR; TCRdb keeps in-frame clones, though not all of them. The top ten hold less than 3% of the sample, which has tens of thousands of clones, around 81% seen once. About this clone: Its target is not known.

These donors were members of the roughly 110-subject validation cohort, a group separate from the approximately 620-subject first cohort. The CDR3 has 13 amino acids. The germline CDR1 and CDR2 sequences are LNHDA and SQIVND (reference sequence). Trimming cost V 8 bases and J 5 bases, with 13 bases left between them. The sequenced sample consisted of PBMCs. This chain connects TRBV19 to TRBJ2-1; possibly TRBD2 for D (5 bases). This TCR was sampled from a man in his thirties or forties in good health and CMV-seronegative. The CDR3, as DNA: TGTGCCAGTTCGCTAGCACGTCACAATGAGCAGTTCTTC. Its translation is CASSLARHNEQFF.